What follows is one T cell receptor beta chain and its context. The antigen remains undetermined. Sequencing used immunoSEQ multiplex PCR; TCRdb keeps in-frame clones, though not all of them. The profile covers tens of thousands of clones, with 80% to 90% appearing a single time and around 21% taken by the ten largest. With 4 bases removed from V and 0 bases from J, the gap between germline ends came to 18 bases. The CDR3 runs to 17 residues. Germline CDR1 and CDR2: SQVTM and ANQGSEA. This specimen comes from a study of radiation and T cells in renal cell carcinoma. Overall study findings and caveats: Baseline intratumoral clonotype presence is unknown without pretreatment biopsies.

This sample's time point: blood 2 weeks post-SBRT. Treatment here: 15 Gy SBRT to primary tumor, nephrectomy 4 weeks later. Sequencing used blood, obtained from a patient whose treatment included radiotherapy and nephrectomy. This TCR was recovered from a woman aged 50 to 65 with renal cell carcinoma. V and J are TRBV29-1 and TRBJ2-2, with D perhaps TRBD2 (6 bases). CDR3 loop: CSVVITGTYTNTGELFF. For the CDR3, the DNA is TGCAGCGTTGTCATTACCGGGACTTATACGAACACCGGGGAGCTGTTTTTT.